This T cell receptor (beta chain) was recorded in a study of cytomegalovirus exposure and HLA in healthy donors. Details on this clone: The antigen is not known.

Trimming cost V 10 bases and J 2 bases; bases outside gene matches: 8. From germline, CDR1 is MNHNY and CDR2 SVGAGI (reference sequence). The CDR3 runs to 13 residues. The study, taken as a whole, reports: Reports described diagnosis of cytomegalovirus status by the classifier as highly specific and sensitive. In the 90 to 150 validation repertoires, approximately 93% of cluster scores exceeded 0, per a later analysis.

The table came from immunoSEQ multiplex PCR; TCRdb's copy has only in-frame clones and leaves some out. The table lists approximately 120,000 clones, approximately 94% of them singletons. Sequences were obtained from PBMCs. The origin of this receptor is a young man in good health and CMV-seronegative. The J gene is TRBJ2-7, the V gene TRBV6-6; 7 bases agree with TRBD1. In nucleotides, the CDR3 is TGTGCCATCCCAGGGGGTCCCACCTACGAGCAGTACTTC. This codes for CAIPGGPTYEQYF.